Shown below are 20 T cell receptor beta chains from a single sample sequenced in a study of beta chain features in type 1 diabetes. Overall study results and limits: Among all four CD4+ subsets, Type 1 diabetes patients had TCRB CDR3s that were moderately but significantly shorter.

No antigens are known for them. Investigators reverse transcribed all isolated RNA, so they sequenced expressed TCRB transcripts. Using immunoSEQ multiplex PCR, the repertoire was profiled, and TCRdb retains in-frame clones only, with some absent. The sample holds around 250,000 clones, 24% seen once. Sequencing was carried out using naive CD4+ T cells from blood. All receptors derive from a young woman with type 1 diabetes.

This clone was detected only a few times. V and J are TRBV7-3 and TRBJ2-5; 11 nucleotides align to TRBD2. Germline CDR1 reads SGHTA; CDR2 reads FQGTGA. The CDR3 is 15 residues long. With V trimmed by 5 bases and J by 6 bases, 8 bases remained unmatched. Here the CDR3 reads CASSQTSGSEKTQYF. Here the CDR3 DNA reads TGTGCCAGCAGCCAAACTAGCGGGAGTGAGAAGACCCAGTACTTC. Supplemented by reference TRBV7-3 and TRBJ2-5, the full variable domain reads GAGVSQTPSNKVTEKGKYVELRCDPISGHTALYWYRQSLGQGPEFLIYFQGTGAADDSGLPNDRFFAVRPEGSVSTLKIQRTERGDSAVYLCASSQTSGSEKTQYFGPGTRLLVL.

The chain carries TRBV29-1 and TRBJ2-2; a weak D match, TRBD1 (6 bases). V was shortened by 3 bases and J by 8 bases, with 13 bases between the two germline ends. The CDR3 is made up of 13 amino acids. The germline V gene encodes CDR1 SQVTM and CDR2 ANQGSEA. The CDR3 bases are TGCAGCGTTGATAAAGGACAGACTGGGGAGCTGTTTTTT. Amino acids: CSVDKGQTGELFF.

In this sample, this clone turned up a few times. The CDR3 protein is CSVERGSSDEQYF. The CDR3 DNA follows: TGCAGCGTTGAAAGGGGTTCATCCGACGAGCAGTACTTC. The chain is built from TRBV29-1 and TRBJ2-7; D is possibly TRBD1 (5 bases). This CDR3 spans 13 amino acids. Germline V gene data show CDR1 as SQVTM and CDR2 as ANQGSEA. Trimming took off 2 bases at V and 5 bases at J, with 13 bases between the two ends.

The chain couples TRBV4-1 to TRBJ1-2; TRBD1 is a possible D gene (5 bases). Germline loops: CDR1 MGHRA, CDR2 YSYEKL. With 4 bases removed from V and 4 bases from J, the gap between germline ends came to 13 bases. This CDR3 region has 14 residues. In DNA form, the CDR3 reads TGCGCCAGCAGCCCTCCCGGGACTCCCTATGGCTACACCTTC. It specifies CASSPPGTPYGYTF.

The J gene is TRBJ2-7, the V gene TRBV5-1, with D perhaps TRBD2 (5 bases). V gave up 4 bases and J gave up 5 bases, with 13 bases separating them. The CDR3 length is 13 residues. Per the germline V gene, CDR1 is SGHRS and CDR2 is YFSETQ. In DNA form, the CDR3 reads TGCGCCAGCAGCATGGGAGTCCTCGACGAGCAGTACTTC. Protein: CASSMGVLDEQYF.

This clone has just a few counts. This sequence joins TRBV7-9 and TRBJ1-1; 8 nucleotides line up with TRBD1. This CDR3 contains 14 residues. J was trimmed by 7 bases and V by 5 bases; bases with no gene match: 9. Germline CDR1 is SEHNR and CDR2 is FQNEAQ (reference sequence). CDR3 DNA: TGTGCCAGCAGCGCGACAGGGGTGCTTGGTGAAGCTTTCTTT. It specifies CASSATGVLGEAFF.

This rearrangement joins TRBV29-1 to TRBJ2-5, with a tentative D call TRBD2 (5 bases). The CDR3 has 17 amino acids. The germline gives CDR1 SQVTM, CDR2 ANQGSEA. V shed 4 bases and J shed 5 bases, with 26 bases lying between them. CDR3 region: CSVGRRKLLGGPETQYF. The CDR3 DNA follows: TGCAGCGTTGGCCGTCGGAAGTTACTAGGAGGTCCCGAGACCCAGTACTTC.

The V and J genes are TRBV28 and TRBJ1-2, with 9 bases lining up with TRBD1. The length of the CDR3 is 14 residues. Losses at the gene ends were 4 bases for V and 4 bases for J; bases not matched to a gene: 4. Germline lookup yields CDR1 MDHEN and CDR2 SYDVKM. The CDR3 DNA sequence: TGTGCCAGCAGTTCAGGGACAGGGACCTATGGCTACACCTTC. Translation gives CASSSGTGTYGYTF.

Here the CDR3 DNA reads TGTGCCAGCAGGTCGACAGGGATTGGTCAGCCCCAGCATTTT. This codes for CASRSTGIGQPQHF. The chain combines TRBV6-5 with TRBJ1-5; TRBD1 agrees at 7 bases. Trimming at V came to 6 bases and at J to 6 bases, leaving 8 bases not matched to a gene. Germline CDR1 reads MNHEY; CDR2 reads SVGAGI. This CDR3 region has 14 residues.

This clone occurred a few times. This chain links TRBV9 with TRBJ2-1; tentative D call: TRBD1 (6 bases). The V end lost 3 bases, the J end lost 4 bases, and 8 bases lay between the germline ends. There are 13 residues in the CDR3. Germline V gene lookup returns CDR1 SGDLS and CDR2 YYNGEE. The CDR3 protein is CASSGTAYNEQFF. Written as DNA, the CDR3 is TGTGCCAGCAGCGGGACAGCTTACAATGAGCAGTTCTTC.

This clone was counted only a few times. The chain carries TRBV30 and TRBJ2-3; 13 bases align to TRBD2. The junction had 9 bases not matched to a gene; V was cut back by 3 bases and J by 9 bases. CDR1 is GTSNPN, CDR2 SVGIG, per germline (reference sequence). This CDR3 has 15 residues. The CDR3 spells CAWSRLAGGRGTQYF. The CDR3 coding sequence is TGTGCCTGGAGCAGACTAGCGGGAGGCCGTGGCACGCAGTATTTT.

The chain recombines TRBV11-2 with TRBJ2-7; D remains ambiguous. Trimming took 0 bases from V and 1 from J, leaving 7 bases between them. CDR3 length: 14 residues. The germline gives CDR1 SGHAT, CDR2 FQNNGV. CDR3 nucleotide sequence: TGTGCCAGCAGCTTAGAGAGGCTTTCCTACGAGCAGTACTTC. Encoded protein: CASSLERLSYEQYF.

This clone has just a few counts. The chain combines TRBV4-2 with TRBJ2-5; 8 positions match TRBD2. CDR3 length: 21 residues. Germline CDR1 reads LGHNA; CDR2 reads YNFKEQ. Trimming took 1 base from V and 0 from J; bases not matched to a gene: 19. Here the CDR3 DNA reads TGTGCCAGCAGCCAAGGCGGTCAGGGTCTCGTTGGCGGGAGGAACCAAGAGACCCAGTACTTC. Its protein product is CASSQGGQGLVGGRNQETQYF.

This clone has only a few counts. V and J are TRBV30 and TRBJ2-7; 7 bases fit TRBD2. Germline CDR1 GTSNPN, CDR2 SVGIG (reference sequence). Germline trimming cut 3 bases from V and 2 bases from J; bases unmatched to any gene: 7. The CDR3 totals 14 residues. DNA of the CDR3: TGTGCCTGGAGACGCGGCGGGAGCGCCTACGAGCAGTACTTC. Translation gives CAWRRGGSAYEQYF. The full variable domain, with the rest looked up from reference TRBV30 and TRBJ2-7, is SQTIHQWPATLVQPVGSPLSLECTVEGTSNPNLYWYRQAAGRGLQLLFYSVGIGQISSEVPQNLSASRPQDRQFILSSKKLLLSDSGFYLCAWRRGGSAYEQYFGPGTRLTVT.

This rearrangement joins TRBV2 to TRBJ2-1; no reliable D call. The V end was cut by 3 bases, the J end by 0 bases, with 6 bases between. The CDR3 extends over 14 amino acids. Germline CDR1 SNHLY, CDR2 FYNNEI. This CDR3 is CASSDPISYNEQFF. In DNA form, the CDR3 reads TGTGCCAGCAGTGACCCCATCTCCTACAATGAGCAGTTCTTC.

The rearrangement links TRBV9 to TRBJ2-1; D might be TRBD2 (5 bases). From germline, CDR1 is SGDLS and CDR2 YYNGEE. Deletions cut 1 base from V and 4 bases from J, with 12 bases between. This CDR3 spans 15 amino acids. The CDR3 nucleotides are TGTGCCAGCAGCGTAACCGGGAACGATTACAATGAGCAGTTCTTC. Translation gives CASSVTGNDYNEQFF. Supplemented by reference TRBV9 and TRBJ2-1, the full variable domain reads DSGVTQTPKHLITATGQRVTLRCSPRSGDLSVYWYQQSLDQGLQFLIQYYNGEERAKGNILERFSAQQFPDLHSELNLSSLELGDSALYFCASSVTGNDYNEQFFGPGTRLTVL.

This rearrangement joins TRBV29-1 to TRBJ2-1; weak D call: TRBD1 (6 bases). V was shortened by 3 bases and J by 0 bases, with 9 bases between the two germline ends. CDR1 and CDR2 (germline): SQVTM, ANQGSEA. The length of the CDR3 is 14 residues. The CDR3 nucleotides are TGCAGCGTTGATAGGGGGAGCTCCTACAATGAGCAGTTCTTC. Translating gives CSVDRGSSYNEQFF.

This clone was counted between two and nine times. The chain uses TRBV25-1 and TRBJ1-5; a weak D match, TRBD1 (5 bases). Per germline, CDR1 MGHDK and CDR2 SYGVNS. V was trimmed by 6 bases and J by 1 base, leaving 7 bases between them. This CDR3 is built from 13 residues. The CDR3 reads CASSDRSNQPQHF. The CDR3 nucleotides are TGTGCCAGCAGCGACAGAAGCAATCAGCCCCAGCATTTT.

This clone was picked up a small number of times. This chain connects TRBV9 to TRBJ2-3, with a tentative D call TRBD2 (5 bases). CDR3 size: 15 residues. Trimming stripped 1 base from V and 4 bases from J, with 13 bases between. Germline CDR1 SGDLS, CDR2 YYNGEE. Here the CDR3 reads CASSVLGSDADTQYF. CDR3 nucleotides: TGTGCCAGCAGCGTATTGGGGAGCGACGCAGATACGCAGTATTTT.

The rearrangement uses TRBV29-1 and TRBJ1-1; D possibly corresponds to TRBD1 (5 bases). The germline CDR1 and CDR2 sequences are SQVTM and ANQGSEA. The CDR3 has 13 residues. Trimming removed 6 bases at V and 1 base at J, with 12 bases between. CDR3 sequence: CSVKNQGNTEAFF. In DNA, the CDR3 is TGCAGCGTAAAAAATCAGGGGAACACTGAAGCTTTCTTT. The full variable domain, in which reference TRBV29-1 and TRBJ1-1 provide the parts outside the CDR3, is SAVISQKPSRDICQRGTSLTIQCQVDSQVTMMFWYRQQPGQSLTLIATANQGSEATYESGFVIDKFPISRPNLTFSTLTVSNMSPEDSSIYLCSVKNQGNTEAFFGQGTRLTVV.